The clone carrying this TCR beta chain was recorded at least ten times. This sample is part of a study of blood T cell repertoires in COVID-19. Losses at the gene ends were 4 bases for V and 9 bases for J; bases not matched to a gene: 13. The germline V gene encodes CDR1 SGHRS and CDR2 YFSETQ. The CDR3 is 16 residues long. Original processing notes: Reference gene primers were amplified, and this amplification served to estimate nucleated cell counts. Only in-frame clones appear in the TCRdb table, and some are missing; sequencing was by immunoSEQ multiplex PCR. The D gene and trimming were derived from the DNA, and the V and J assignments and clone size from that table. This table holds roughly 120,000 clones, roughly 86% found once.

The genes are TRBV5-1 and TRBJ2-1; 10 bases map to TRBD1. The sequenced sample consisted of peripheral blood. The origin of this receptor is a man in his forties with acute or convalescent COVID-19. The chain's CDR3 is CASSLGQGGSHSEQFF. CDR3 coding DNA: TGCGCCAGCAGCCTTGGACAGGGGGGCTCTCACAGTGAGCAGTTCTTC. Complete variable domain (other parts from reference TRBV5-1 and TRBJ2-1): KAGVTQTPRYLIKTRGQQVTLSCSPISGHRSVSWYQQTPGQGLQFLFEYFSETQRNKGNFPGRFSGRQFSNSRSEMNVSTLELGDSALYLCASSLGQGGSHSEQFFGPGTRLTVL.